This T cell receptor beta chain was obtained from a study of T cell responses to AZD1222 COVID-19 vaccine. This CDR3 has 17 amino acids. CDR1 MNHNS and CDR2 SASEGT come from the germline V gene. V lost 3 bases, J lost 0 bases, and 17 bases lay in between. Clones were read by immunoSEQ multiplex PCR, and TCRdb kept only the in-frame ones, dropping some. The sample has 130,000 to 150,000 clones, roughly four fifths seen once. This clonotype originated in an adult in good health. The starting material was peripheral blood, obtained on day 0 of MenACWY control vaccination. The chain has TRBV6-1 and TRBJ1-1; D uncertain. CDR3: CASSDLKWQAMNTEAFF. The CDR3 nucleotides read TGTGCCAGCAGTGATTTGAAGTGGCAGGCCATGAACACTGAAGCTTTCTTT.